The source of this T cell receptor (beta chain) is a study of CD8 T cells in Susac syndrome. Looking at the study overall: Patients with Susac syndrome, at blood draw, were therapy-naive, on corticosteroids, or on intravenous immunoglobulin alone.

The RNA input was roughly 0.45 to 1 ug, and it was reverse transcribed with random hexamers. TCRdb itself ran the immunoSEQ multiplex PCR reads through MiXCR, one entry per CDR3 protein. Of 170,000 or so distinct CDR3 sequences detected, about 93% appear once; the ten largest clones hold approximately 0.099%. The V gene lost 5 bases and the J gene lost 3 bases, with 5 bases spanning the gap. Germline-derived CDR1 and CDR2 are SGHTA and FQGNSA. The CDR3 spans 12 residues. The sequenced sample consisted of CD4+ T cells from PBMCs. The receptor comes from a human donor with Susac syndrome. This chain uses TRBV7-2 with TRBJ1-5; D not resolved. CDR3 amino acids: CASSLYNQPQHF. DNA of the CDR3: TGTGCCAGCAGCCTATACAATCAGCCCCAGCATTTT. The full variable domain, in which reference TRBV7-2 and TRBJ1-5 provide the parts outside the CDR3, is GAGVSQSPSNKVTEKGKDVELRCDPISGHTALYWYRQSLGQGLEFLIYFQGNSAPDKSGLPSDRFSAERTGGSVSTLTIQRTQQEDSAVYLCASSLYNQPQHFGDGTRLSIL.